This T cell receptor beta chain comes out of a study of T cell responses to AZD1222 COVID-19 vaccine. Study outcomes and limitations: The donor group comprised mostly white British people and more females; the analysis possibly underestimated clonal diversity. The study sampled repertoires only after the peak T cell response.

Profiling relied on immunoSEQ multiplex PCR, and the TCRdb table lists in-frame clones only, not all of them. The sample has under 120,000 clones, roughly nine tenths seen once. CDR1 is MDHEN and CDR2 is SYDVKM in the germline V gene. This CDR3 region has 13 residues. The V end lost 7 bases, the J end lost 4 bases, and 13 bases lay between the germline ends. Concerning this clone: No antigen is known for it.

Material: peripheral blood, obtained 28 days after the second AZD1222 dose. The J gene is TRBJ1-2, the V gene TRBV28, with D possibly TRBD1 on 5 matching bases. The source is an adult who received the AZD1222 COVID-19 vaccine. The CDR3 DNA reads TGTGCCAGCAACCGGGGCTTTCCCTATGGCTACACCTTC. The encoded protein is CASNRGFPYGYTF.